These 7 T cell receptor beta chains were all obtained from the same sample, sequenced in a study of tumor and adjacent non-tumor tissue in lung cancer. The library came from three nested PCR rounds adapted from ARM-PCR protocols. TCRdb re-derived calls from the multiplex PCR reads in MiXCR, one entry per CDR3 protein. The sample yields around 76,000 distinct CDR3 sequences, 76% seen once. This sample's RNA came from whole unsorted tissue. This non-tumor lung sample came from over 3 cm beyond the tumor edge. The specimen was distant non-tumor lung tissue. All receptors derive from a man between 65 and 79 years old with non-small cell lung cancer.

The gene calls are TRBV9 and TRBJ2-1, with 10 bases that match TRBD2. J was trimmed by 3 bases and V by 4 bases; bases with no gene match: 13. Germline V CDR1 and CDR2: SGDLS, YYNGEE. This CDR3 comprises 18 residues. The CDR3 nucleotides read TGTGCCAGCAGCCCGTCACATACGCTAGCGGGGGTCTACAATGAGCAGTTCTTC. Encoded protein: CASSPSHTLAGVYNEQFF.

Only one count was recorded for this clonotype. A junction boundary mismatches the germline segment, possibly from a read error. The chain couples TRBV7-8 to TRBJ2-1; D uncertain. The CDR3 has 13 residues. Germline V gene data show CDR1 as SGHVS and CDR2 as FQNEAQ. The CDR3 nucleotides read TGTTCCAGCAGCTTAGTGCTGTGGGATGAGAAGTTCTTC. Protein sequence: CSSSLVLWDEKFF.

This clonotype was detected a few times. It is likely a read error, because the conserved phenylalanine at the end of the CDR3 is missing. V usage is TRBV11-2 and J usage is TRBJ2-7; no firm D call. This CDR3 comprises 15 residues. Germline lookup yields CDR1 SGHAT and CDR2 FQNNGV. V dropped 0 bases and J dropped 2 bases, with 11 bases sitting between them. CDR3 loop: CASSLDQVDPYEQYL. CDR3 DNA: TGTGCCAGCAGCTTAGATCAGGTGGACCCCTACGAGCAGTACCTC.

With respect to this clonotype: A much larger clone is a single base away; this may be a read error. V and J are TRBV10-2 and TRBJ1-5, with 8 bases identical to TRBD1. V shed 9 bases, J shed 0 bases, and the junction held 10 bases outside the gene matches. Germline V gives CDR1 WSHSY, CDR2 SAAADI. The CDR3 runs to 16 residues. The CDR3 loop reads CARETDRGGSNQPQHF. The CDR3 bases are TGCGCCAGGGAAACCGACAGGGGTGGTAGCAATCAGCCCCAGCATTTT.

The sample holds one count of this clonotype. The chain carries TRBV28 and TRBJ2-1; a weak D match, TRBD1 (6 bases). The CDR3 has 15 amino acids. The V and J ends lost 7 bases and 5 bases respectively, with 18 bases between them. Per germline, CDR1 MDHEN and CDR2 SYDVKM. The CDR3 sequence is CASILTTGCNNEQFF. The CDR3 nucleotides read TGTGCCAGCATTCTCACGACAGGTTGTAACAATGAGCAGTTCTTC.

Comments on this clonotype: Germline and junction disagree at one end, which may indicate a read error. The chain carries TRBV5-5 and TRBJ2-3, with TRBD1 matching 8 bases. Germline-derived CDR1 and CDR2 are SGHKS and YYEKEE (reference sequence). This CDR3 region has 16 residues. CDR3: CASSLTQAGGTVTQYF. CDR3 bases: TGTGCCAGCAGCCTGACCCAAGCAGGGGGCACAGTTACGCAGTATTTT.

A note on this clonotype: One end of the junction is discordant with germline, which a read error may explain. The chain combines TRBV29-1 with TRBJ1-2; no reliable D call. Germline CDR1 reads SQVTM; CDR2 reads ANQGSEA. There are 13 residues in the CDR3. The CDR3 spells CTVEGGEFYGYTF. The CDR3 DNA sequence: TGCACCGTTGAAGGCGGCGAATTCTATGGCTACACCTTC.